One sample yielded the 2 T cell receptor beta chains listed below, sequenced in a study of T-cell memory formation after mild COVID-19. TCRdb called the 5' RACE reads again in MiXCR, with one record for every CDR3 protein. This table has about 310,000 distinct CDR3 sequences, roughly a fifth appearing once. Sequenced: PBMCs or a T cell subset sorted from them (not recorded which). Receptor source: a young man who had mild COVID-19 (a few samples of this study predate the infection). Cell type and time point are not known.

The genes are TRBV5-4 and TRBJ2-1, with D perhaps matching TRBD1 (6 bases). Germline values: CDR1 SGHNT, CDR2 YYREEE (reference sequence). V shed 5 bases and J shed 5 bases, with 17 bases lying between them. CDR3 length equals 15 residues. The CDR3 is CASRHTGIRNNEQFF. As DNA, the CDR3 is TGTGCCAGCAGGCATACAGGGATTCGTAACAATGAGCAGTTCTTC.

The chain recombines TRBV18 with TRBJ2-3; D remains ambiguous. V dropped 5 bases and J dropped 5 bases, with 5 bases sitting between them. CDR3 size: 11 residues. CDR1 and CDR2 (germline): KGHSH, LQKENI. CDR3 bases: TGTGCCAGCTCATCTATAGATACGCAGTATTTT. It encodes CASSSIDTQYF.